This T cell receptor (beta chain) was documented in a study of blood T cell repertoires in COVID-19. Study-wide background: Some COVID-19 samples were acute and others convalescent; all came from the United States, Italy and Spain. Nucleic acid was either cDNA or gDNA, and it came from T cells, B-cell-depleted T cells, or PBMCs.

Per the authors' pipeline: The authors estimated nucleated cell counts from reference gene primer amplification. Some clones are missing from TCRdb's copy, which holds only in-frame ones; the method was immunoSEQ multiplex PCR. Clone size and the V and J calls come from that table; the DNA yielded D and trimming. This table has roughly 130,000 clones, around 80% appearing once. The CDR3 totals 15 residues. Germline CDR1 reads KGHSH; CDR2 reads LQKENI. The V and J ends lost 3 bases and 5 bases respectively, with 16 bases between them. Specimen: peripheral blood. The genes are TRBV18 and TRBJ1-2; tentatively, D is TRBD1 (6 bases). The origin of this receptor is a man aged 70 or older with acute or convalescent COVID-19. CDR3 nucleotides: TGTGCCAGCTCACCGAATCTACAGGGCGTATATGGCTACACCTTC. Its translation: CASSPNLQGVYGYTF. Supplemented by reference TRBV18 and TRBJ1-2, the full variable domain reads NAGVMQNPRHLVRRRGQEARLRCSPMKGHSHVYWYRQLPEEGLKFMVYLQKENIIDESGMPKERFSAEFPKEGPSILRIQQVVRGDSAAYFCASSPNLQGVYGYTFGSGTRLTVV.